Included here is one T cell receptor beta chain sequence, with context. The antigen remains unidentified. The read terminates 3 residues ahead of where the CDR3 ends, so the germline J gene completes it. This sample stems from a study of T cells in women clearing cervical HPV infection. Study at large: With HLA typing for only a few women, HLA confounding remains possible.

Broader study findings: Repertoire richness, not evenness, was significantly elevated in CIN3+ cases versus controls. Effector/memory and HPV-specific T cells were not isolated, and association timing is unknown.

Here immunoSEQ multiplex PCR was the method, and the copy in TCRdb shows in-frame clones only, minus some. The clone table shows approximately 44,000 clones, with the ten largest holding 7% to 8.5%. V was pared by 8 bases and J by 2 bases, with 21 bases between. Germline CDR1 and CDR2: LNHDA and SQIVND (reference sequence). The CDR3 spans 17 residues. Prevalent HPV16 infections were excluded; only incident single HPV16 infections included. The sequence derives from a woman aged 18-69 years with a cervical HPV16 infection that either progressed to CIN3+ or cleared (not recorded which). Sequenced sample: blood buffy coat. The rearrangement links TRBV19 to TRBJ2-2; unclear D gene. Incomplete CDR3 DNA: TGTGCCAGTTACTACTTACTTTTTAGCTCTAACACCGGGGAG. Its protein is CASYYLLFSSNTGE. The whole CDR3 reads CASYYLLFSSNTGELFF.